This T cell receptor beta chain came from a study of cytomegalovirus exposure and HLA in healthy donors. The CDR3 is made up of 16 amino acids. Notes on the study in general: As was reported, the classifier diagnosed cytomegalovirus status with high specificity and sensitivity. Specific recognition of CMV antigens was confirmed in vitro for three chains (all CMV-associated). There were 160 or so TCR beta chains listed as cytomegalovirus-associated. For most TCR sequences rarity was the rule, although some public TCRs occurred in many donors.

The table lists this clone with a count of one. Its antigen is unknown. Clones were sequenced by immunoSEQ multiplex PCR, and TCRdb holds only the in-frame ones, with some missing. Of about 120,000 clones in the sample, roughly 88% were seen once. The sample comprised PBMCs. This clonotype originated in a young woman in good health and CMV-seropositive. The rearrangement uses TRBV21-1 and TRBJ2-7; the tabulated D call, TRBD2, remains unverified against the DNA. TRBV21-1 is designated a pseudogene. The CDR3 DNA follows: TGTGCCAGCAGCAGTAGAGGGACTTCTCACTCCTACGAGCAGTACTTC. It codes for CASSSRGTSHSYEQYF.